The rows below give T cell receptor beta chains drawn from one sample of a study of blood T cell repertoires in COVID-19. Sequenced by immunoSEQ multiplex PCR; TCRdb stores in-frame clones only, minus some. The sample shows about 97,000 clones, around 93% of them seen only once. What was sequenced was peripheral blood. The receptors were gathered from a man aged 50-60 years with acute or convalescent COVID-19. Both conserved end residues are part of each CDR3. A D gene is named only where the DNA matches it firmly. Rows may omit the clone size; those that give it use once, few, many or a size class.

cdr3_nt | cdr3_aa | j_call | v_call | clone_size | cdr3_length | d_call
TGCGCCAGCAGTGTCTCCGGGACCTACGAGCAGTACTTC | CASSVSGTYEQYF | TRBJ2-7 | TRBV10-2 | - | 13 | -
TGTGCCAGCAGCTCCGGGACAGGGAGCAATCAGCCCCAGCATTTT | CASSSGTGSNQPQHF | TRBJ1-5 | TRBV7-6 | - | 15 | TRBD1
TGCAGTGCTAGTCGCGGGGGACCCCAGGATACGCAGTATTTT | CSASRGGPQDTQYF | TRBJ2-3 | TRBV20-1 | once | 14 | TRBD2
TGTGCCAGCAGCGTAGCTGAGGGCACTGAAGCTTTCTTT | CASSVAEGTEAFF | TRBJ1-1 | TRBV9 | - | 13 | -
TGTGCCAGCAGCTCAGGCGGGCCTGGAAACACCATATATTTT | CASSSGGPGNTIYF | TRBJ1-3 | TRBV7-6 | - | 14 | -
TGTGCCAGCCGCCCGACCGGGAATCAGCCCCAGCATTTT | CASRPTGNQPQHF | TRBJ1-5 | TRBV2 | - | 13 | -
TGTGCCAGCAGCCAGCGACAGGGTCGTGGAAACACCATATATTTT | CASSQRQGRGNTIYF | TRBJ1-3 | TRBV11-2 | once | 15 | TRBD1
TGTGCCAGCACTCTAAGGACAGGGGGCCTGAACACTGAAGCTTTCTTT | CASTLRTGGLNTEAFF | TRBJ1-1 | TRBV28 | - | 16 | TRBD1
TGTGCCAGCAGTCTACTCAAACAGGGTGGAAACACCATATATTTT | CASSLLKQGGNTIYF | TRBJ1-3 | TRBV6-6 | - | 15 | -
TGTGCCAGCAGTTTTTTGGGACTAGCGGGGGGCACCCGTAGGAATGAGCAGTTCTTC | CASSFLGLAGGTRRNEQFF | TRBJ2-1 | TRBV28 | - | 19 | TRBD2
TGTGCCAGCTCACCTAGCGCAGATACGCAGTATTTT | CASSPSADTQYF | TRBJ2-3 | TRBV18 | - | 12 | -
TGTGCCAGCAGCTTGACTAGCGGGGGCAGCTCCTACAATGAGCAGTTCTTC | CASSLTSGGSSYNEQFF | TRBJ2-1 | TRBV7-6 | - | 17 | TRBD2
TGCGCCAGCAGCTTGTCGCAGGGAGGGGTGAACACTGAAGCTTTCTTT | CASSLSQGGVNTEAFF | TRBJ1-1 | TRBV5-1 | - | 16 | -
TGTGCCAGCAGCCCCTCGGGGAAAGGATCCTACAATGAGCAGTTCTTC | CASSPSGKGSYNEQFF | TRBJ2-1 | TRBV9 | - | 16 | -
TGTGCCAGCAGCTTCCAGCTAGGGGGCCAGGGGGCCCAGTACTTC | CASSFQLGGQGAQYF | TRBJ2-5 | TRBV5-4 | - | 15 | TRBD1
TGCGCCAGCAGTGCCCAGGGAAGGAACACTGAAGCTTTCTTT | CASSAQGRNTEAFF | TRBJ1-1 | TRBV10-2 | - | 14 | -
TGTGCCAGCAGCCAAACTAGCTATAATTCACCCCTCCACTTT | CASSQTSYNSPLHF | TRBJ1-6 | TRBV13 | once | 14 | -
TGTGCCAGTAGTATAGATCAAGGGAGGTTGAGCGAGCAGTACTTC | CASSIDQGRLSEQYF | TRBJ2-7 | TRBV19 | - | 15 | -
TGTGCCACCCCTGCCGGCCGGGGGGCCGGGGAGCTGTTTTTT | CATPAGRGAGELFF | TRBJ2-2 | TRBV6-5 | - | 14 | TRBD2
TGCGCCAGCAGCTTGGGACAGGTCACAGATACGCAGTATTTT | CASSLGQVTDTQYF | TRBJ2-3 | TRBV5-1 | - | 14 | -
TGTGCCAGCAGTCCCTTGACGGTCAGGGGCTACACCTTC | CASSPLTVRGYTF | TRBJ1-2 | TRBV12-3/TRBV12-4 | - | 13 | -
TGTGCCAGCAGCTTGTACCTAGCGGGGGGCGCGGGGCAGTTCTTC | CASSLYLAGGAGQFF | TRBJ2-1 | TRBV7-2 | - | 15 | TRBD2
TGTGCCATCAGTGATTCTAGTGGCTACACCTTC | CAISDSSGYTF | TRBJ1-2 | TRBV10-3 | - | 11 | -
TGTGCCAGCAGCTTAGCGGACAGTTGGAACACTGAAGCTTTCTTT | CASSLADSWNTEAFF | TRBJ1-1 | TRBV7-8 | - | 15 | -
TGTGCCAGCAGCCAGGACACAGGGGGCCCTAATCCTTACGAGCAGTACTTC | CASSQDTGGPNPYEQYF | TRBJ2-7 | TRBV3-1/TRBV3-2 | - | 17 | TRBD1
TGTGCCGTCGGGGGGGGTGAGACCCAGTACTTC | CAVGGGETQYF | TRBJ2-5 | TRBV10-3 | - | 11 | TRBD2
TGTGCCAGCAGCTCGGACAGTCCTACGCAGTATTTT | CASSSDSPTQYF | TRBJ2-3 | TRBV5-5 | - | 12 | -
TGTGCCAGTAGCCTTACCGGGACAGGGAGAGAAAAACTGTTTTTT | CASSLTGTGREKLFF | TRBJ1-4 | TRBV19 | - | 15 | TRBD1
TGTGCCAGCAGGCGGTGGTTCGAGCAGTACTTC | CASRRWFEQYF | TRBJ2-7 | TRBV28 | - | 11 | -
TGTGCCAGTAGTGACAGGTACAATGAGCAGTTCTTC | CASSDRYNEQFF | TRBJ2-1 | TRBV19 | - | 12 | -
TGTGCCAGCAGCTTCGCGGACAGTTCTAACTATGGCTACACCTTC | CASSFADSSNYGYTF | TRBJ1-2 | TRBV7-8 | once | 15 | -
TGTGCCAGCAGCGTGGCATCCCAAGAGACCCAGTACTTC | CASSVASQETQYF | TRBJ2-5 | TRBV9 | - | 13 | -
TGTGCCAGCATACGCACAGGGAGCTCCTACGAGCAGTACTTC | CASIRTGSSYEQYF | TRBJ2-7 | TRBV28 | - | 14 | -
TGTGCCAGCAGCTTGGGCTTGCGGGGCACAGATACGCAGTATTTT | CASSLGLRGTDTQYF | TRBJ2-3 | TRBV5-6 | - | 15 | -
TGTGCCAGCAGCTTGGGAGGGGATTTCGGCTACACCTTC | CASSLGGDFGYTF | TRBJ1-2 | TRBV7-2 | - | 13 | -
TGTGCCAGCAGCCTGGGGGGGTCGAACACCGGGGAGCTGTTTTTT | CASSLGGSNTGELFF | TRBJ2-2 | TRBV27 | - | 15 | TRBD2
TGTGCCAGCAGTACTGGACAGCGCACCTCCTACGAGCAGTACTTC | CASSTGQRTSYEQYF | TRBJ2-7 | TRBV6-5 | - | 15 | -
TGCGCCAGCAGCCGAACTAGCGGGGGAGAGACCCAGTACTTC | CASSRTSGGETQYF | TRBJ2-5 | TRBV4-1 | few | 14 | TRBD2
TGTGCCAGCAGCCTCTCCACTCAGAACACTGAAGCTTTCTTT | CASSLSTQNTEAFF | TRBJ1-1 | TRBV7-2 | - | 14 | -
TGTGCCAGCAGTGAAGCAGGGGGAGGACTAGTCTACGAGCAGTACTTC | CASSEAGGGLVYEQYF | TRBJ2-7 | TRBV6-1 | few | 16 | -
TGTGCCAGCAGTGTCCGCCCGACGGGTCATAATTCACCCCTCCACTTT | CASSVRPTGHNSPLHF | TRBJ1-6 | TRBV2 | - | 16 | -
TGTGCCAGCAGCCAAGTGTCCGGGGGGGAGTACTTC | CASSQVSGGEYF | TRBJ2-7 | TRBV3-1/TRBV3-2 | - | 12 | TRBD2
TGTGCCAGCAGCTTTTCCAGGGGCGGACCCGGGGAGCTGTTTTTT | CASSFSRGGPGELFF | TRBJ2-2 | TRBV11-3 | - | 15 | -
TGCGCCAGCAGCTTGGCGGGGGGTACAGATACGCAGTATTTT | CASSLAGGTDTQYF | TRBJ2-3 | TRBV5-1 | - | 14 | TRBD2
TGTGCCAGCAGCCAAGATTATAGAGGGCCAACTAATGAAAAACTGTTTTTT | CASSQDYRGPTNEKLFF | TRBJ1-4 | TRBV4-2 | - | 17 | -
TGTGCCAGCAGCCAAGACCGGACAGGGGAGGACACTGAAGCTTTCTTT | CASSQDRTGEDTEAFF | TRBJ1-1 | TRBV7-2 | - | 16 | TRBD1
TGTGCCAGCAGCTTGGACAGATCCTACGAGCAGTACTTC | CASSLDRSYEQYF | TRBJ2-7 | TRBV5-4 | - | 13 | -
TGCGCCAGCAGCTTGGGACCGGGACAGGGAAGGACCGGGGAGCTGTTTTTT | CASSLGPGQGRTGELFF | TRBJ2-2 | TRBV5-1 | - | 17 | TRBD1